This TCR beta chain was observed in a study of CD8 T cells in ankylosing spondylitis. Quantitative molecular-barcoded 5'-RACE generated the TCR beta libraries. MiXCR, applied by TCRdb to the 5' RACE reads, yields one record per CDR3 protein. The repertoire holds around 150,000 distinct CDR3 sequences, with roughly 11% as singletons. At least ten counts were recorded for this clonotype. The TCR originated in a male donor with ankylosing spondylitis or in good health (not recorded which). Sequenced: blood, either unsorted or a sorted T cell fraction (not recorded which).

The CDR3 DNA follows: TGTGCCAGCAGTCGGACAGGGCGAATGAACACTGAAGCTTTCTTT. This gives the protein CASSRTGRMNTEAFF. The chain uses TRBV2 and TRBJ1-1, with 8 bases that match TRBD1. CDR3 length: 15 amino acids. With V trimmed by 5 bases and J by 0 bases, 5 bases remained unmatched. The germline V gene encodes CDR1 SNHLY and CDR2 FYNNEI.